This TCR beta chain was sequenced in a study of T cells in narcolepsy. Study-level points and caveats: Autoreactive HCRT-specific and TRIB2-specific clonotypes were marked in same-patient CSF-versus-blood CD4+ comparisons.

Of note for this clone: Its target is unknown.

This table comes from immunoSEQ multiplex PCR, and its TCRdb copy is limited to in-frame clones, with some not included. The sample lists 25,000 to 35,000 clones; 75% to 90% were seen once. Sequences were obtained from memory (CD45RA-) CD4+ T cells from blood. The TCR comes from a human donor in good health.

The CDR3 nucleotides are TGTGCCAGCAGTGAAATTGGTCAGGGGAATTCACCCCTCCACTTT. The encoded protein is CASSEIGQGNSPLHF. The V and J genes are TRBV2 and TRBJ1-6; perhaps TRBD1 as D (6 bases). The V end lost 2 bases, the J end lost 7 bases, and 12 bases lay between the germline ends. CDR1 is SNHLY and CDR2 is FYNNEI in the germline V gene. This CDR3 region has 15 residues. Combining the CDR3 with reference TRBV2 and TRBJ1-6 gives the whole variable domain EPEVTQTPSHQVTQMGQEVILRCVPISNHLYFYWYRQILGQKVEFLVSFYNNEISEKSEIFDDQFSVERPDGSNFTLKIRSTKLEDSAMYFCASSEIGQGNSPLHFGNGTRLTVT.